This T cell receptor (beta chain) was observed in a study of shared clonotypes between healthy human individuals. Clones were sequenced by immunoSEQ multiplex PCR, and TCRdb holds only the in-frame ones, with some missing. Of approximately 2.5 million clones in the sample, 90% to 95% are singletons; the top ten hold about 0.13%. To note about this clone: Its antigen remains unknown.

Study-wide results and caveats: Estimated richness values were generally larger in naive subsets than in memory subsets.

The sequence was collected from a man aged 18 to 30 in good health. Sequencing was done on a sample of naive CD4+ T cells sorted from blood. Subset defined: CD45RA+ positively selected.

DNA for the CDR3: TGTGCCATCAGTGAACAGGGGGGGACTGAAGCTTTCTTT. This sequence encodes CAISEQGGTEAFF. The chain combines TRBV10-3 with TRBJ1-1; 8 bases are shared with TRBD1. Trimming took 3 bases from V and 5 from J; bases not matched to a gene: 2. The CDR3 totals 13 residues. CDR1 and CDR2 (germline): ENHRY, SYGVKD.